The 6 T cell receptor beta chains below all came from one sample that was sequenced in a study of TIL therapy for anti-PD-1-resistant metastatic lung cancer. Sample time point: pre-treatment sample, taken before nivolumab and TIL therapy. Sequencing used immunoSEQ v3. Some clones are missing from TCRdb's copy, which holds only in-frame ones; the method was immunoSEQ multiplex PCR. The sample lists under 70,000 clones, roughly 87% occurring once. The starting material was blood, obtained at baseline. The receptors were sampled from a person aged 25-79 years with non-small cell lung cancer.

V gene TRBV7-9 combines with J gene TRBJ2-3; D gene uncertain. The CDR3 has 10 amino acids. With 10 bases removed from V and 6 bases from J, the gap between germline ends came to 8 bases. The germline gives CDR1 SEHNR, CDR2 FQNEAQ (reference sequence). CDR3 bases: TGTGCCACCGCGTGGGATACGCAGTATTTT. This gives the protein CATAWDTQYF.

The chain employs TRBV7-6 and TRBJ2-1, with 11 bases that match TRBD2. The V and J ends lost 5 bases and 6 bases, in that order; junction bases with no gene match: 6. The CDR3 totals 15 residues. Germline V gene lookup returns CDR1 SGHVS and CDR2 FNYEAQ. The CDR3 DNA is TGTGCCAGCAGCCTGACTAGCGGGATGTCCAATGAGCAGTTCTTC. It codes for CASSLTSGMSNEQFF.

In its sample, this clone was seen once. The rearrangement uses TRBV16 and TRBJ2-7; 10 bases map to TRBD2. CDR1 is KGHSY and CDR2 is FQNENV in the germline V gene. V was pared by 2 bases and J by 5 bases, with 6 bases of the junction left unmatched. The CDR3 length is 15 residues. The CDR3 sequence: CASSQILAGVNEQYF. CDR3 sequence (DNA): TGTGCCAGCAGCCAAATCCTAGCGGGGGTAAACGAGCAGTACTTC.

This chain links TRBV30 with TRBJ2-1; 11 bases line up with TRBD1. The CDR3 is 17 residues long. CDR1 and CDR2 (germline): GTSNPN, SVGIG (reference sequence). J was trimmed by 0 bases and V by 4 bases; bases with no gene match: 8. The chain's CDR3 is CAWTGTGGPSSYNEQFF. The CDR3 bases are TGTGCCTGGACCGGGACAGGGGGTCCTAGCTCCTACAATGAGCAGTTCTTC. The full variable domain, its missing parts supplied by reference TRBV30 and TRBJ2-1, is SQTIHQWPATLVQPVGSPLSLECTVEGTSNPNLYWYRQAAGRGLQLLFYSVGIGQISSEVPQNLSASRPQDRQFILSSKKLLLSDSGFYLCAWTGTGGPSSYNEQFFGPGTRLTVL.

There are a few counts of this clone. The V call is TRBV19, the J call TRBJ1-5; D is perhaps TRBD1 (5 bases). With 4 bases removed from V and 5 bases from J, the gap between germline ends came to 6 bases. Germline lookup yields CDR1 LNHDA and CDR2 SQIVND (reference sequence). The CDR3 sequence is 12 residues long. The CDR3 nucleotides are TGTGCCAGTAGTAGGGGGTATCAGCCCCAGCATTTT. It yields the protein CASSRGYQPQHF.

The V and J genes are TRBV2 and TRBJ2-3; no clear D gene. In germline, CDR1 is SNHLY, CDR2 FYNNEI. CDR3 size: 16 residues. V gave up 2 bases and J gave up 1 base, with 13 bases separating them. The DNA for the CDR3 is TGTGCCAGCAGTGAAAGTTGGGGATTTCGCACAGATACGCAGTATTTT. Its translation is CASSESWGFRTDTQYF.